A selection of T cell receptor beta chains follows, all from one sample in a study of OX40 agonist ivuxolimab in advanced cancers. Some clones are missing from TCRdb's copy, which holds only in-frame ones; the method was immunoSEQ multiplex PCR. The sample shows tens of thousands of clones, around 87% of them seen only once. The source was CD4+ or CD8+ T cells sorted from blood, collected in a trial of the OX40 agonist ivuxolimab. Source of these receptors: an adult with an advanced solid tumor such as melanoma, head and neck, liver or kidney cancer. The CDR3 runs from the conserved cysteine through the conserved F or W. A D gene is named only where the DNA matches it firmly. Some rows have no size entry. The others give once, few or many, or a class for an expanded clone.

v_call,j_call,d_call,clone_size,cdr3_nt,cdr3_aa
TRBV15,TRBJ2-7,-,-,TGTGCCACCAGCAGAGATCCGGCCAGATCCTACGAGCAGTACTTC,CATSRDPARSYEQYF
TRBV25-1,TRBJ2-2,TRBD1,once,TGTGCCAGCCAAACCGGACAGGGAATTACCGGGGAGCTGTTTTTT,CASQTGQGITGELFF
TRBV5-1,TRBJ2-3,TRBD2,-,TGCGCCAGCAGCTTGAGGCAGGGCGGGGGGACATTAGATACGCAGTATTTT,CASSLRQGGGTLDTQYF
TRBV10-2,TRBJ2-1,TRBD1,-,TGCGCCAGCAGAAAGACAGGGAAGAATGAGCAGTTCTTC,CASRKTGKNEQFF
TRBV4-3,TRBJ1-6,-,-,TGCGCCAGCAGCCAAGAACGGCCCCCAGTATCCCTCCACTTT,CASSQERPPVSLHF
TRBV7-2,TRBJ2-7,-,few,TGTGCCAGCAGCTTAGATTCGGGCGAGCAGTACTTC,CASSLDSGEQYF
TRBV9,TRBJ2-5,TRBD1,-,TGTGCCAGCAGCTCCACAGGGGGCGGAGGTGAGACCCAGTACTTC,CASSSTGGGGETQYF
TRBV21-1,TRBJ1-2,-,-,TGTGCCAGCAGCAGCCTCACAGGTGCGTCGGCTAACTATGGCTACACCTTC,CASSSLTGASANYGYTF
TRBV4-1,TRBJ1-4,-,-,TGCGCCAGCTCTTTTCAACCGGGGGGGAGTGAAAAACTGTTTTTT,CASSFQPGGSEKLFF
TRBV5-4,TRBJ1-2,-,-,TGTGCCAGCAGCTTGATAGCAGATGGCTACACCTTC,CASSLIADGYTF